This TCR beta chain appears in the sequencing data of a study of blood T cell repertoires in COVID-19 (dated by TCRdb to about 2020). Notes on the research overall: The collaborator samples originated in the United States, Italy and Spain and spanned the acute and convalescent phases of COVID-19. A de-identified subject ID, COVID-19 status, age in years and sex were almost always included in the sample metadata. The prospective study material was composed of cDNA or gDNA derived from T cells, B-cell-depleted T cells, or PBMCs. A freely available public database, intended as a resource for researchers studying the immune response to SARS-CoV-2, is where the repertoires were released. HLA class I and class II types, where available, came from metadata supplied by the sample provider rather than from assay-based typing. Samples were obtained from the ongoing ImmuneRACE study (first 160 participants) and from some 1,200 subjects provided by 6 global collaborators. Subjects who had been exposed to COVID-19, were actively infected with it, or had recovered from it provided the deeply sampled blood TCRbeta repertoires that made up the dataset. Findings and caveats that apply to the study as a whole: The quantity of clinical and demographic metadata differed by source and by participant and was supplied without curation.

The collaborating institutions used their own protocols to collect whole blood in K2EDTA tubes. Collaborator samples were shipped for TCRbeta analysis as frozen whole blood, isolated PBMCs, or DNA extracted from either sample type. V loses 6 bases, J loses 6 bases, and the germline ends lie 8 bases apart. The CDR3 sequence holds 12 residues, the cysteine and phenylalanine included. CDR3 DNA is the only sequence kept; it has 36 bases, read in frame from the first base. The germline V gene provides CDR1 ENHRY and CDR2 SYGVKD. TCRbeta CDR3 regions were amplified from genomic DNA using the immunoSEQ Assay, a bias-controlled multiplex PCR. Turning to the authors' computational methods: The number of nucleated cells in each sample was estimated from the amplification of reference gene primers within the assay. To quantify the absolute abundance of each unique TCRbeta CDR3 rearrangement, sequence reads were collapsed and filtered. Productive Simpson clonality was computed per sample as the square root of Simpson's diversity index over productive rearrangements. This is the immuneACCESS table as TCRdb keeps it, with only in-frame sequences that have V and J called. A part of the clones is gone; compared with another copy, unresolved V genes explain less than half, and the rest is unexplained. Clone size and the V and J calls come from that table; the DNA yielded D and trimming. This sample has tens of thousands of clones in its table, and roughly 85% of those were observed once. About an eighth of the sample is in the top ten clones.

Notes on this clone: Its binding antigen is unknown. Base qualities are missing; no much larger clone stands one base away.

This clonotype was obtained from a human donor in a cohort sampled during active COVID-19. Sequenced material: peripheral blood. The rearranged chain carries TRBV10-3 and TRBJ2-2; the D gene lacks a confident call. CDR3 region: CAISKEAGELFF. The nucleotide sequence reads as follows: TGTGCCATCAGCAAAGAGGCCGGGGAGCTGTTTTTT.